This T cell receptor beta chain emerged from a study of cytomegalovirus exposure and HLA in healthy donors. Findings of the study overall: TCR beta sequences reportedly predicted the HLA-A and HLA-B alleles of most subjects accurately. Rare TCR sequences predominated, though certain public TCRs were found in many donors.

V lost 5 bases and J 16 bases, leaving 24 bases between the germline ends. From germline, CDR1 is MNHNY and CDR2 SVGAGI (reference sequence). The CDR3 has 14 amino acids. 60 Vbeta and 13 Jbeta primers were used in PCR. Authors' analysis steps: Later, roughly 86 million unique TCR beta chains were counted in an analysis, and roughly 10 million of them were shared. TCRdb's copy holds only in-frame clones and misses some; the assay was immunoSEQ multiplex PCR. The V and J calls and clone size were taken over from that table, and D and trimming were inferred from the DNA. The table lists around 190,000 clones, around three quarters of them singletons. Turning to this clone: Its antigen is not identified.

The TCR sequence derives from a woman under 40 in good health and CMV-seropositive. The chain is built from TRBV6-6 and TRBJ2-4, with D uncertain. Material for sequencing was PBMCs. CDR3 loop: CASSTEFAIPRYYF. The CDR3 nucleotides are TGTGCCAGCAGTACCGAATTTGCCATCCCCAGGTATTACTTC.